This TCR beta chain is drawn from a study of preoperative IRX-2 immunotherapy in early breast cancer. The treatment denotes: preoperative locoregional IRX-2 cytokine immunotherapy. This phase Ib study tested locoregional IRX-2 cytokine immunotherapy given before surgery. Looked up from germline, CDR1 is LNHNV and CDR2 is YYDKDF (reference sequence). The CDR3 is 14 amino acids. V was clipped by 0 bases and J by 6 bases, with 10 bases between them. There are a few counts of this clone. The table came from immunoSEQ multiplex PCR; TCRdb's copy has only in-frame clones and leaves some out. Among about 2,700 clones listed, around 77% were seen once.

V usage is TRBV15 and J usage is TRBJ2-3; D uncertain. Specimen: tumor tissue, collected after IRX-2 immunotherapy. This TCR was sampled from a human donor with breast cancer. The CDR3 here is CATSRDFTTDTQYF. CDR3 DNA: TGTGCCACCAGCAGAGATTTCACTACGGATACGCAGTATTTT.